These 12 T cell receptor beta chains were sequenced from one sample in a study of T cell responses to AZD1222 COVID-19 vaccine. Method: immunoSEQ multiplex PCR; TCRdb's copy keeps in-frame clones and lacks some. Altogether about 84,000 clones are present, around 85% being singletons, with the ten largest covering around 10%. Sample: peripheral blood, taken 28 days after the second AZD1222 dose. All receptors derive from an adult who received the AZD1222 COVID-19 vaccine.

This clone was counted many times. This CDR3 reads CASSQDASGALGDTQYF. CDR3 sequence (DNA): TGTGCCAGCAGCCAAGATGCTAGCGGGGCCCTAGGAGATACGCAGTATTTT. The chain recombines TRBV3-1 (or the pseudogene TRBV3-2) with TRBJ2-3; TRBD2 aligns across 9 bases. Looked up from germline, CDR1 is LGHDT and CDR2 is YNNKEL (reference sequence). The CDR3 is 17 residues long. V trimming: 0 bases; J trimming: 5 bases; junction bases outside the gene matches: 9.

The J gene is TRBJ1-4, the V gene TRBV6-5; tentatively, D is TRBD1 (5 bases). This CDR3 is 14 amino acids long. From germline, CDR1 is MNHEY and CDR2 SVGAGI. V lost 0 bases and J 8 bases, leaving 10 bases between the germline ends. This CDR3 is CASSYSGVREKLFF. The DNA of the CDR3 is TGTGCCAGCAGTTACTCGGGGGTCCGGGAAAAACTGTTTTTT.

The chain links TRBV19 to TRBJ1-2; D possibly corresponds to TRBD1 (6 bases). CDR3 length: 13 amino acids. Germline-derived CDR1 and CDR2 are LNHDA and SQIVND (reference sequence). V shed 7 bases and J shed 3 bases, with 12 bases lying between them. The CDR3 bases are TGTGCCAGTACCATGGGGGCTCACTATGGCTACACCTTC. It yields the protein CASTMGAHYGYTF.

The gene calls are TRBV6-5 and TRBJ2-1, with TRBD2 matching over 8 bases. Germline-derived CDR1 and CDR2 are MNHEY and SVGAGI. CDR3 length equals 15 residues. Germline trimming cut 6 bases from V and 4 bases from J; bases unmatched to any gene: 8. The CDR3 region has the DNA TGTGCCAGCAGCCCGGAGCTAGCGGGTTACAATGAGCAGTTCTTC. Translating gives CASSPELAGYNEQFF.

This clone was seen once. The chain couples TRBV19 to TRBJ2-5, with TRBD1 matching over 8 bases. Per germline, CDR1 LNHDA and CDR2 SQIVND (reference sequence). With 4 bases clipped from V and 6 bases from J, the junction kept 7 bases outside the gene matches. The CDR3 consists of 14 residues. CDR3 coding DNA: TGTGCCAGTAGTACAGGGGGCGCTGGCAAGACCCAGTACTTC. Its protein is CASSTGGAGKTQYF.

The CDR3 loop is CASKLQGSRDQPQHF. CDR3 bases: TGTGCCAGCAAGCTACAGGGGAGTCGAGATCAGCCCCAGCATTTT. The chain employs TRBV6-5 and TRBJ1-5, with TRBD1 identical over 7 bases. V lost 7 bases, J lost 5 bases, and 11 bases stayed unmatched. The CDR3 runs 15 residues. Germline loops: CDR1 MNHEY, CDR2 SVGAGI.

The V and J genes are TRBV7-8 and TRBJ2-1, with D uncertain. Looked up from germline, CDR1 is SGHVS and CDR2 is FQNEAQ. The V and J ends lost 5 bases and 0 bases respectively, with 8 bases between them. This CDR3 region has 14 residues. CDR3 nucleotide sequence: TGTGCCAGCAGCACCGCGAGCTCCTACAATGAGCAGTTCTTC. Translation: CASSTASSYNEQFF.

CDR3 sequence reads: CASSFQNQPQHF. CDR3 DNA sequence: TGTGCCAGCAGTTTTCAGAATCAGCCCCAGCATTTT. The chain has TRBV12-3 or TRBV12-4 and TRBJ1-5; no definite D call. The CDR3 runs to 12 residues. Trimming removed 3 bases at V and 4 bases at J, with 4 bases between.

The gene calls are TRBV7-2 and TRBJ2-2; 8 positions match TRBD2. V dropped 5 bases and J dropped 4; count of bases not matched to a gene: 3. CDR3 length: 14 residues. CDR1 SGHTA and CDR2 FQGNSA come from the germline V gene. CDR3 amino acids: CASSRGGSTGELFF. The CDR3 nucleotides read TGTGCCAGCAGCCGGGGGGGGTCCACCGGGGAGCTGTTTTTT.

This chain links TRBV21-1 with TRBJ1-1; the D call in the table, TRBD1, was not verified against the DNA. TRBV21-1 is given as a pseudogene. This CDR3 has 15 amino acids. In DNA form, the CDR3 reads TGTGCCAGCAGCAACCGGGGACAGGTGAACACTGAAGCTTTCTTT. Amino acid sequence: CASSNRGQVNTEAFF.

This rearrangement joins TRBV7-9 to TRBJ2-3, with TRBD1 as a possible D gene (6 bases). Germline V CDR1 and CDR2: SEHNR, FQNEAQ (reference sequence). This CDR3 has 16 amino acids. V was clipped by 5 bases and J by 0 bases, with 15 bases between them. CDR3 coding DNA: TGTGCCAGCAGCAAGTATGGACAGCCTAGCACAGATACGCAGTATTTT. This gives the protein CASSKYGQPSTDTQYF.

This clone was seen only a few times. This sequence joins TRBV4-2 and TRBJ2-1; D not resolved. There are 14 residues in the CDR3. Germline V gene lookup returns CDR1 LGHNA and CDR2 YNFKEQ. Trimming left V 0 bases short and J 5 bases short, with 8 bases between. The CDR3 nucleotides read TGTGCCAGCAGCCAAGAGGGGTCGGACAATGAGCAGTTCTTC. Translating it yields CASSQEGSDNEQFF.